The 4 T cell receptor beta chains below all came from one sample that was sequenced in a study of T cells after posttransplantation cyclophosphamide (dated by TCRdb to 2016 to 2017). Libraries were constructed by the immunoSEQ multiplex PCR assay. TCRdb carries this immuneACCESS record with in-frame sequences only. Its versions omit some clonotypes, under half of them owing to an unresolved V gene in the studies checked, with the rest unexplained. The sample yields tens of thousands of clones; around 73% were counted once. In total, the top ten clones hold approximately 0.59% of the sample. The sample consisted of memory CD4+ T cells sorted from PBMCs. These receptors were collected from a woman aged 60-70 years in good health, CMV-negative, and a related stem cell transplant donor.

The chain uses TRBV27 and TRBJ2-7; 9 bases match TRBD1. The CDR3 is 15 amino acids. Germline CDR1 and CDR2: MNHEY and SMNVEV (reference sequence). V shed 0 bases and J 3 bases; nucleotides not matched to a gene: 3. The CDR3: CASSLSSGQGYEQYF. The CDR3 DNA reads TGTGCCAGCAGTTTATCGTCGGGACAGGGCTACGAGCAGTACTTC.

V gene TRBV7-6 combines with J gene TRBJ2-2; possibly TRBD2 for D (5 bases). Trimming left V 6 bases short and J 6 bases short, with 11 bases between. CDR3 length: 13 residues. Germline loops: CDR1 SGHVS, CDR2 FNYEAQ. The CDR3 sequence: CASRLAGPGELFF. The CDR3 DNA is TGTGCCAGCAGACTGGCGGGTCCCGGGGAGCTGTTTTTT.

V usage is TRBV7-2 and J usage is TRBJ2-7; 7 positions match TRBD1. CDR1 is SGHTA, CDR2 FQGNSA, per germline. After removal of 5 bases from V and 4 bases from J, the junction contained 8 bases not matched to a gene. The CDR3 has 14 amino acids. CDR3 residues: CASSLLQGPYEQYF. CDR3 nucleotides: TGTGCCAGCAGCCTCTTACAGGGGCCATACGAGCAGTACTTC.

The chain recombines TRBV30 with TRBJ2-5; D gene uncertain. Germline V CDR1 and CDR2: GTSNPN, SVGIG (reference sequence). The CDR3 covers 13 residues. The V and J ends lost 1 base and 4 bases respectively, with 10 bases between them. The CDR3 DNA sequence: TGTGCCTGGAGTGAGTATTCGAGAGAGACCCAGTACTTC. It specifies CAWSEYSRETQYF. Combining the CDR3 with reference TRBV30 and TRBJ2-5 gives the whole variable domain SQTIHQWPATLVQPVGSPLSLECTVEGTSNPNLYWYRQAAGRGLQLLFYSVGIGQISSEVPQNLSASRPQDRQFILSSKKLLLSDSGFYLCAWSEYSRETQYFGPGTRLLVL.